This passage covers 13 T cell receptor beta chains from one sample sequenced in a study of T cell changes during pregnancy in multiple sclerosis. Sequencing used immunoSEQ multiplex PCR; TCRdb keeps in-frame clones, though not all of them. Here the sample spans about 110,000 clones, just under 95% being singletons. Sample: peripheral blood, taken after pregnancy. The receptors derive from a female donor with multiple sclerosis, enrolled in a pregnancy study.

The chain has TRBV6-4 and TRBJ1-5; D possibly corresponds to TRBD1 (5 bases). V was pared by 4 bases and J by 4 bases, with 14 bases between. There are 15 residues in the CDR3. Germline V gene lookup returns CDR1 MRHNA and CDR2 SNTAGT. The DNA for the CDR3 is TGTGCCAGCAGTGTTAACGGAGGGGCAAATCAGCCCCAGCATTTT. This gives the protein CASSVNGGANQPQHF.

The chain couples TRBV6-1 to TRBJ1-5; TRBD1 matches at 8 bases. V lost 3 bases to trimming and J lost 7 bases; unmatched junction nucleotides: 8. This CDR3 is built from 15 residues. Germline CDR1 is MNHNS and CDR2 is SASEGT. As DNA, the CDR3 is TGTGCCAGCAGTGAGACGGCAGGGGGCAGGCAGCCCCAGCATTTT. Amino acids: CASSETAGGRQPQHF.

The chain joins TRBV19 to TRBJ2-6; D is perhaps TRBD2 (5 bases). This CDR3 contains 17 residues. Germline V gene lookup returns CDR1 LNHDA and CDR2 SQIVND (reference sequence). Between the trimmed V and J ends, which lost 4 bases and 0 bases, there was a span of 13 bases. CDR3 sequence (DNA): TGTGCCAGTAGTACACTAGTCACGAGCTCTGGGGCCAACGTCCTGACTTTC. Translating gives CASSTLVTSSGANVLTF.

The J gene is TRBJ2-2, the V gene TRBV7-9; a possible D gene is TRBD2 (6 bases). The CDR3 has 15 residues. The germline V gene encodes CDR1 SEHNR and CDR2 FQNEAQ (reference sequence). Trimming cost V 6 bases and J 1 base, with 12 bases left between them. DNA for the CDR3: TGTGCCAGCAGTCCCCTGGGGGGGAACACCGGGGAGCTGTTTTTT. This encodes CASSPLGGNTGELFF.

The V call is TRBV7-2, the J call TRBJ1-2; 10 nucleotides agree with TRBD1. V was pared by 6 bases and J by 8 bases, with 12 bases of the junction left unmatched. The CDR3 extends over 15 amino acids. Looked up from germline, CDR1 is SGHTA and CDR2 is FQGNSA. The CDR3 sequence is CASRLTGGGAGGYTF. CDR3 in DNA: TGTGCCAGCAGGCTGACAGGGGGCGGAGCGGGGGGCTACACCTTC.

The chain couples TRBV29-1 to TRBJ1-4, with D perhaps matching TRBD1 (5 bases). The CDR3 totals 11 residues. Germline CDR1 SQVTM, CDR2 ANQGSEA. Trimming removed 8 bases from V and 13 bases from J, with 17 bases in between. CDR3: CSTQLGGGLFF. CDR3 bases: TGCAGCACCCAACTAGGCGGGGGACTGTTTTTT.

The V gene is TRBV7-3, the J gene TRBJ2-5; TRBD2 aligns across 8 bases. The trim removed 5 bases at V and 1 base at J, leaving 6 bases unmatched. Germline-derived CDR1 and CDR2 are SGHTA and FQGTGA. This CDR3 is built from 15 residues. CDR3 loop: CASSPGGGSQETQYF. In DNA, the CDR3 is TGTGCCAGCAGCCCTGGCGGGGGGTCCCAAGAGACCCAGTACTTC.

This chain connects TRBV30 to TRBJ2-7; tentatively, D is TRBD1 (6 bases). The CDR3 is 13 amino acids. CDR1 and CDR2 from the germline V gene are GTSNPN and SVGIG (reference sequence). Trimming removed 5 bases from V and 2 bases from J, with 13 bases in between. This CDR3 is CAWGKGDPYEQYF. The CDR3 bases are TGTGCCTGGGGGAAGGGGGATCCCTACGAGCAGTACTTC.

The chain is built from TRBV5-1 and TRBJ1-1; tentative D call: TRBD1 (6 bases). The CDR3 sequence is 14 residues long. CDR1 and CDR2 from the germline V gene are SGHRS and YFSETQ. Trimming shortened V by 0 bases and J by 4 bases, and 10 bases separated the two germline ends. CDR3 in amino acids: CASSLDRGGTEAFF. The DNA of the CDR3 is TGCGCCAGCAGCTTGGATCGAGGGGGCACTGAAGCTTTCTTT.

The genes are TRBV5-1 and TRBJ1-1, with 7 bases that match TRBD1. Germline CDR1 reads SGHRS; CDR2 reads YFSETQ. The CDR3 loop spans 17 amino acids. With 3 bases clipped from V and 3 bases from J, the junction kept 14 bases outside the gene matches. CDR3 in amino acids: CASSSKTGAMWYTEAFF. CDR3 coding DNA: TGCGCCAGCAGCTCTAAAACAGGGGCTATGTGGTACACTGAAGCTTTCTTT. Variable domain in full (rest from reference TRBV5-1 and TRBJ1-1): KAGVTQTPRYLIKTRGQQVTLSCSPISGHRSVSWYQQTPGQGLQFLFEYFSETQRNKGNFPGRFSGRQFSNSRSEMNVSTLELGDSALYLCASSSKTGAMWYTEAFFGQGTRLTVV.

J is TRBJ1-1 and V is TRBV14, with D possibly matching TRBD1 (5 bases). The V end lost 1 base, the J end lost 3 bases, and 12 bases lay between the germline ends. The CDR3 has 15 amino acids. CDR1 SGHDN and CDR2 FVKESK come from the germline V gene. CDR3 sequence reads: CASSQGMGGYTEAFF. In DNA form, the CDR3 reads TGTGCCAGCAGCCAAGGGATGGGGGGATACACTGAAGCTTTCTTT.

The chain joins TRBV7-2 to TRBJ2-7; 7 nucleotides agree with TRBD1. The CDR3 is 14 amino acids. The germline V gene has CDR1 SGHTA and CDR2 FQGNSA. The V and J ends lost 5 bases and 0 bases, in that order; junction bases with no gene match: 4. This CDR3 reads CASSLTGSSYEQYF. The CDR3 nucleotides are TGTGCCAGCAGCCTGACAGGGAGCTCCTACGAGCAGTACTTC.

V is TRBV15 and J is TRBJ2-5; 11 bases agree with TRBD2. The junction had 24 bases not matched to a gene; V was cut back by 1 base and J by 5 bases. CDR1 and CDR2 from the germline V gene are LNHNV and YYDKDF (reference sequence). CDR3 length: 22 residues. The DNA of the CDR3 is TGTGCCACCAGCAGAGGTGTATCGCGGCTAGCGGGGGGCGACTCTATGGGGGAGACCCAGTACTTC. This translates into CATSRGVSRLAGGDSMGETQYF.